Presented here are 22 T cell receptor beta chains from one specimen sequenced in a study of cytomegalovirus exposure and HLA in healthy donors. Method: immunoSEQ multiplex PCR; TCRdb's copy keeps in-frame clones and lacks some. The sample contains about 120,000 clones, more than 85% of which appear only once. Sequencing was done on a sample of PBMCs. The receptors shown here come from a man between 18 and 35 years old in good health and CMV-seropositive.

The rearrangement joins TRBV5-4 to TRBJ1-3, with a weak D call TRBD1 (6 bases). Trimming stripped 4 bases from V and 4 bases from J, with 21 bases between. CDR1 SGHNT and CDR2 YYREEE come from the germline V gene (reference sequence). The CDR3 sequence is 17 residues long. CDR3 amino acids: CASSTAALTGKGNTIYF. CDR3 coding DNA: TGTGCCAGCAGCACAGCCGCACTGACAGGCAAAGGAAACACCATATATTTT. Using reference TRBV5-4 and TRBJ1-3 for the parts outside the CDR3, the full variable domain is ETGVTQSPTHLIKTRGQQVTLRCSSQSGHNTVSWYQQALGQGPQFIFQYYREEENGRGNFPPRFSGLQFPNYSSELNVNALELDDSALYLCASSTAALTGKGNTIYFGEGSWLTVV.

The CDR3 protein is CASSIQGTGANVLTF. Written as DNA, the CDR3 is TGTGCCAGTAGTATCCAGGGGACCGGGGCCAACGTCCTGACTTTC. The chain joins TRBV19 to TRBJ2-6; D may be TRBD1 (6 bases). V lost 3 bases and J 4 bases, leaving 10 bases between the germline ends. The CDR3 covers 15 residues. Germline lookup yields CDR1 LNHDA and CDR2 SQIVND (reference sequence).

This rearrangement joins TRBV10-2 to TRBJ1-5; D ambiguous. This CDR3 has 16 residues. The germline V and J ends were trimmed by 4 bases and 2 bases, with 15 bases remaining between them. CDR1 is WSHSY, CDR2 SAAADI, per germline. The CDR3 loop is CASSGTPGGRNQPQHF. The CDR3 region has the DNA TGCGCCAGCAGTGGAACCCCCGGAGGACGCAATCAGCCCCAGCATTTT.

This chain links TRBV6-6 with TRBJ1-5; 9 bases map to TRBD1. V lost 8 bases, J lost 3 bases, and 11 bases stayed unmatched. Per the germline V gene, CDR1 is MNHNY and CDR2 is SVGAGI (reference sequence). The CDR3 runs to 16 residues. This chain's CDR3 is CASLFSLQGANQPQHF. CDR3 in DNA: TGTGCCAGCCTCTTCTCTCTACAGGGGGCCAATCAGCCCCAGCATTTT.

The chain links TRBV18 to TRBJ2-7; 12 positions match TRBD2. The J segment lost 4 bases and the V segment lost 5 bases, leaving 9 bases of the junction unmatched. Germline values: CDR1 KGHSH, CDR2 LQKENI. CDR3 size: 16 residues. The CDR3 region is CASSTGLAGNWYEQYF. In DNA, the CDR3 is TGTGCCAGCTCAACTGGACTAGCGGGGAACTGGTACGAGCAGTACTTC.

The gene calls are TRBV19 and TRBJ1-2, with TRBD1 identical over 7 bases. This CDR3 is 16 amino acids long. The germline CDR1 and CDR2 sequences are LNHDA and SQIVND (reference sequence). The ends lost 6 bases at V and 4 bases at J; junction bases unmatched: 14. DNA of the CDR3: TGTGCCAGTAGCCTTCCCGGGACAGCGTATTCCTATGGCTACACCTTC. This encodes CASSLPGTAYSYGYTF.

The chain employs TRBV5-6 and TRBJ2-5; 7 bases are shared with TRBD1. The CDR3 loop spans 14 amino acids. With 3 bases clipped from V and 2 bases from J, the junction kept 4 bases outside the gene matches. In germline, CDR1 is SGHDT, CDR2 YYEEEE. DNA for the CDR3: TGTGCCAGCAGCTATAGACAGGGTCAAGAGACCCAGTACTTC. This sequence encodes CASSYRQGQETQYF.

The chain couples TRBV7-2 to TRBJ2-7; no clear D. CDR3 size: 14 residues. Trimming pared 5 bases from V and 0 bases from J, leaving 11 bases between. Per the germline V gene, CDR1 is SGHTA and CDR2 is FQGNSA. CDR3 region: CASSVTPYSYEQYF. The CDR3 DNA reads TGTGCCAGCAGCGTTACACCGTACTCCTACGAGCAGTACTTC.

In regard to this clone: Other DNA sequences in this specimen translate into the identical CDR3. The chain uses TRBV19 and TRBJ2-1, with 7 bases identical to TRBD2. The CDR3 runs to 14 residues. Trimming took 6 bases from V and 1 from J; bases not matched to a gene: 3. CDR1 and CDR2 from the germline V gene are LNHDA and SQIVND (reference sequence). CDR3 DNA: TGTGCCAGTAGCATCGGGGGGTCCTACAATGAGCAGTTCTTC. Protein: CASSIGGSYNEQFF.

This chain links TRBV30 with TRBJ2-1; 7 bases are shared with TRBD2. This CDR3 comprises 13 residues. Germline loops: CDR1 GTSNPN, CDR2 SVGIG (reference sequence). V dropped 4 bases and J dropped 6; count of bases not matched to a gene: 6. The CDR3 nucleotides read TGTGCCTGGACGGGGAGGGACCCCAATGAGCAGTTCTTC. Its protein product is CAWTGRDPNEQFF.

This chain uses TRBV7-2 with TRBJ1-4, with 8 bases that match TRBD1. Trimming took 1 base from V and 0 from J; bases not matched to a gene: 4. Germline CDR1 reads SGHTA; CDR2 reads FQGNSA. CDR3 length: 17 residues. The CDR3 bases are TGTGCCAGCAGCTTAGGCGGGACAGGAGCAACTAATGAAAAACTGTTTTTT. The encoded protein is CASSLGGTGATNEKLFF.

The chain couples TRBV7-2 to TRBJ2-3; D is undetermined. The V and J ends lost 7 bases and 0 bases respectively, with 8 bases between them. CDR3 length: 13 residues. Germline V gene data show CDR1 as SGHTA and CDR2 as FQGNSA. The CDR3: CASTTYSTDTQYF. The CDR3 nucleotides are TGTGCCAGCACAACTTATAGCACAGATACGCAGTATTTT.

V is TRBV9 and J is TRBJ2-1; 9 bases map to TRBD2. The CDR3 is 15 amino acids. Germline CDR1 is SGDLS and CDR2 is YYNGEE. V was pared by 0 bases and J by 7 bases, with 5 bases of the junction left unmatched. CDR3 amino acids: CASSVGGGAGNEQFF. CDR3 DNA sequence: TGTGCCAGCAGCGTAGGCGGGGGGGCCGGGAATGAGCAGTTCTTC.

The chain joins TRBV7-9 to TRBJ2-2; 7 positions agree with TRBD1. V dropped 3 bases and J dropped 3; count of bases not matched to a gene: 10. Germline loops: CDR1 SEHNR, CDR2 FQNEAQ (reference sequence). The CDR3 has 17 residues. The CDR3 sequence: CASSFSKGGVDTGELFF. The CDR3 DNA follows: TGTGCCAGCAGCTTTTCAAAAGGGGGCGTTGACACCGGGGAGCTGTTTTTT.

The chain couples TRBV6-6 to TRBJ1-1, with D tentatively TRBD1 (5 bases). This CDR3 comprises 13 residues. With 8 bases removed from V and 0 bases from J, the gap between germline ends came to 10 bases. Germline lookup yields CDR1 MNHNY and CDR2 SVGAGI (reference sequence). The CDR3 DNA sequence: TGTGCCAGCCCTCGGACACTGAACACTGAAGCTTTCTTT. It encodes CASPRTLNTEAFF.

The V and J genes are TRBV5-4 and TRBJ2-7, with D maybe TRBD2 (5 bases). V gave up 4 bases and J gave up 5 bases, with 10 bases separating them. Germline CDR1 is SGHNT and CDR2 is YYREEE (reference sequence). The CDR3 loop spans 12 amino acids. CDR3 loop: CASSAGRNEQYF. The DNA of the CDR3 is TGTGCCAGCAGCGCGGGCCGCAACGAGCAGTACTTC.

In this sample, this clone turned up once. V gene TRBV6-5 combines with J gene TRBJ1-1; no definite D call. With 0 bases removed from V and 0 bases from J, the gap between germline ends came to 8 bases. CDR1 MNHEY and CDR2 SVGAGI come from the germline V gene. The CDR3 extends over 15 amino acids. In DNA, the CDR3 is TGTGCCAGCAGTTACTCGGGAGTCATGAACACTGAAGCTTTCTTT. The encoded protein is CASSYSGVMNTEAFF.

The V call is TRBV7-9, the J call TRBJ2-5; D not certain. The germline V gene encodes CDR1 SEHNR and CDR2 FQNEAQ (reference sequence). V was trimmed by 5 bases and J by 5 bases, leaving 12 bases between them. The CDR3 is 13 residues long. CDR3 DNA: TGTGCCAGCAGCCCTGCCCACTTTGAGACCCAGTACTTC. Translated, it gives CASSPAHFETQYF.

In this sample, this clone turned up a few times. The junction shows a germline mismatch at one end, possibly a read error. The CDR3 reads CASSIVPRGYGYTF. The CDR3 DNA reads as TGTGCTAGCAGCATCGTACCAAGGGGGTATGGCTACACCTTC. The genes are TRBV27 and TRBJ1-2; D is perhaps TRBD1 (6 bases). This CDR3 has 14 amino acids. Germline CDR1 MNHEY, CDR2 SMNVEV (reference sequence).

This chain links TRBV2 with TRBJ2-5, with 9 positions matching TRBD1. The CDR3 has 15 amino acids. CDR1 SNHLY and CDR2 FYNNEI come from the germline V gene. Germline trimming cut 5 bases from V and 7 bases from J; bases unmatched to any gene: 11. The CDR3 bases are TGTGCCAGCAGTCCACGCCGGGACAGGGAGGGGACCCAGTACTTC. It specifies CASSPRRDREGTQYF. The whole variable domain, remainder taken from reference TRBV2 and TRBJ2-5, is EPEVTQTPSHQVTQMGQEVILRCVPISNHLYFYWYRQILGQKVEFLVSFYNNEISEKSEIFDDQFSVERPDGSNFTLKIRSTKLEDSAMYFCASSPRRDREGTQYFGPGTRLLVL.

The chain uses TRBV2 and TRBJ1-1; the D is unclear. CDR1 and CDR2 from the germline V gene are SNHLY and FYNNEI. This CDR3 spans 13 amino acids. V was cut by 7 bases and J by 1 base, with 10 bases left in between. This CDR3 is CASNGGGNTEAFF. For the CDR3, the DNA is TGTGCCAGCAACGGTGGAGGGAACACTGAAGCTTTCTTT.

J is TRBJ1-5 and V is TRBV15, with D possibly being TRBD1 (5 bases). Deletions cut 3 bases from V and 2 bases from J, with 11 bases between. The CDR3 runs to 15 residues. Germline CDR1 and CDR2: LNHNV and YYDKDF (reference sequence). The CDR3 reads CATSRSGGRNQPQHF. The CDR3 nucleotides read TGTGCCACCAGCAGGTCGGGGGGTCGCAATCAGCCCCAGCATTTT.